This T cell receptor (beta chain) was sequenced during a study of blood T cell repertoires in COVID-19. Study summary: The United States, Italy and Spain were the sources of the acute and convalescent COVID-19 samples. PBMCs, B-cell-depleted T cells, or T cells were the source of the cDNA or gDNA that made up the material.

In the study's own analysis: Reference gene primer amplification in the assay estimated nucleated cell counts. Sequencing was performed with immunoSEQ multiplex PCR; in TCRdb, only in-frame clones are kept and a portion is missing. V and J calls and clone size are those listed in that table; D and trimming were worked out from the DNA. There are around 300,000 clones in the sample; about 93% occur only once, and approximately 7.5% lies in the top ten. In Seattle, patients joined the study during active infection and were tracked longitudinally. The clonotype comes from a woman under 40 with COVID-19, enrolled during active disease. Sequencing used peripheral blood.

CDR3 in DNA: TGTGCCATCAGTGAGTATGGGAGCTCCTACGAGCAGTACTTC. Translating it yields CAISEYGSSYEQYF. The chain carries TRBV10-3 and TRBJ2-7; a weak D match, TRBD2 (5 bases). Germline assignment: CDR1 ENHRY and CDR2 SYGVKD. The CDR3 totals 14 residues. Trimming cost V 1 base and J 0 bases, with 7 bases left between them.